The TCR beta chain described here comes from a study of T cells in Graves' hyperthyroidism and ophthalmopathy. Amplification of TCR beta CDR3 regions used RNA as the template. Researchers ran a first-round RT-PCR on the TCR CDR3 using the HTBI primer set. MiXCR, applied by TCRdb to the multiplex PCR reads, yields one record per CDR3 protein. Of approximately 320,000 distinct CDR3 sequences listed, 15% to 20% are singletons. General observations from the study: Among thyroid clonotypes expanded above 0.001, most also appeared in blood.

This clonotype was picked up a small number of times. What it recognizes is unknown. Germline values: CDR1 KGHSH, CDR2 LQKENI. Trimming cost V 0 bases and J 0 bases, with 5 bases left between them. CDR3 length equals 14 residues. Graves' hyperthyroidism was deemed stable absent ophthalmopathy progression within 18 months. The diagnostic basis comprised clinical symptoms, serum thyroxine and TRAb, thyroid ultrasound and orbital computed tomography. The rearrangement uses TRBV18 and TRBJ2-5; no clear D gene. The TCR comes from a man aged 25 to 40 with Graves' hyperthyroidism. Sequences were obtained from blood. As DNA, the CDR3 is TGTGCCAGCTCACCACCGATAGACCAAGAGACCCAGTACTTC. Residues: CASSPPIDQETQYF. Drawing the rest from reference TRBV18 and TRBJ2-5, the complete variable domain is NAGVMQNPRHLVRRRGQEARLRCSPMKGHSHVYWYRQLPEEGLKFMVYLQKENIIDESGMPKERFSAEFPKEGPSILRIQQVVRGDSAAYFCASSPPIDQETQYFGPGTRLLVL.